This entry is about one T cell receptor (beta chain). Its antigen is as yet unknown. This specimen comes from a study of cytomegalovirus exposure and HLA in healthy donors. Findings and limits, study-wide: Segments of the TCR beta V type were, in most cases, productive about 90% or about 30% of the time in an earlier analysis.

Trimming at V came to 6 bases and at J to 7 bases, leaving 10 bases not matched to a gene. The CDR3 runs 15 residues. Germline values: CDR1 MNHEY, CDR2 SMNVEV (reference sequence). PCR employed 60 Vbeta and 13 Jbeta primers. Assay used: immunoSEQ multiplex PCR; TCRdb lists only in-frame clones, some missing. Of 100,000 or so clones listed, roughly four fifths are singletons. The sequence was collected from a man aged 30 to 39 in good health and CMV-seropositive. The sequenced sample was PBMCs. The chain links TRBV27 to TRBJ2-1, with 9 bases matching TRBD1. The CDR3 sequence: CASRTGTGIRNEQFF. Written as DNA, the CDR3 is TGTGCCAGCAGAACCGGGACAGGGATTCGGAATGAGCAGTTCTTC.